The rows below give T cell receptor beta chains drawn from one sample of a study of monozygotic twins with inflammatory bowel disease. TCRdb re-called the 5' RACE reads and shows each CDR3 protein once, DNA omitted. The sample holds tens of thousands of distinct CDR3 sequences. Material: blood. The receptors derive from a human donor with ulcerative colitis or Crohn's disease, or a healthy co-twin of an affected twin (not recorded which). The CDR3 runs from the conserved cysteine through the conserved F or W.

>TRBV10-3|TRBJ2-3
CAISESTHTDTQYF
>TRBV7-5|TRBJ2-7
CISVSEAWEAGTYEQYF
>TRBV27|TRBJ2-7
CASRGQGRTEQYF
>TRBV6-1|TRBJ2-5
CASREARPPGTQYF
>TRBV28|TRBJ2-3
CASSSGEWIDTQYF
>TRBV20-1|TRBJ2-5
CSARVVGRLETQYF
>TRBV20-1|TRBJ2-5
CSARFSGVQETQYF
>TRBV28|TRBJ1-2
CASSPQAPYGYTF
>TRBV5-5|TRBJ2-5
CASSLNQGRSEETQYF
>TRBV4-3|TRBJ2-1
CASSRGLAVNEQFF
>TRBV9|TRBJ2-7
CASSVGLAGTYEQYF
>TRBV12-3/TRBV12-4|TRBJ2-1
CASSTTGFNMGEQFF